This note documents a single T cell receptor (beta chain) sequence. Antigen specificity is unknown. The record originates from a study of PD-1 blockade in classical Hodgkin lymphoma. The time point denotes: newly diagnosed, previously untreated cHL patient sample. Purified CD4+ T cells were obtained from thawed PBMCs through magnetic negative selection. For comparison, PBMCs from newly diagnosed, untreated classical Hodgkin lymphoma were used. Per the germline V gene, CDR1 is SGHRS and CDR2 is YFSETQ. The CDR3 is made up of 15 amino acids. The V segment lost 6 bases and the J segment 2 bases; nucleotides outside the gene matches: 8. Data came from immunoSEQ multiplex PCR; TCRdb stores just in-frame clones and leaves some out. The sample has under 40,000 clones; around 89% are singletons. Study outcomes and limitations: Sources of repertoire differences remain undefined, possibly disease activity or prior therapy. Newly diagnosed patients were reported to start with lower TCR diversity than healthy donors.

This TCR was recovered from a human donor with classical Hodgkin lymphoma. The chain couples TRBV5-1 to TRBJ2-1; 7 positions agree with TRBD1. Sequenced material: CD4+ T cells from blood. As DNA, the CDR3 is TGCGCCAGCACCCTACAGACAGGGACCTACAATGAGCAGTTCTTC. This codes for CASTLQTGTYNEQFF.